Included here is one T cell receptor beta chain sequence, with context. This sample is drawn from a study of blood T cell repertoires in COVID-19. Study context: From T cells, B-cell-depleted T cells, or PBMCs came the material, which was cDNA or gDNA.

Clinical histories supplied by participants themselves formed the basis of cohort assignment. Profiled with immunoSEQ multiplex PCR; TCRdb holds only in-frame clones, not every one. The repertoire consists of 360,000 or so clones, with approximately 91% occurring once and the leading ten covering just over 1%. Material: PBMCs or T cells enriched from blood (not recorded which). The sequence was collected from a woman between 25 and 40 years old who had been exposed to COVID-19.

The CDR3 coding sequence is TGTGCCAGCAGCTTAAGTACGGGCGGGAGCGGGAAGACCCAGTACTTC. Translated, it gives CASSLSTGGSGKTQYF. V is TRBV7-3 and J is TRBJ2-5; 7 nucleotides match TRBD2. Trimming cost V 1 base and J 6 bases; bases outside gene matches: 11. Germline CDR1 is SGHTA and CDR2 is FQGTGA. The CDR3 has 16 amino acids. Looking up the rest from reference TRBV7-3 and TRBJ2-5 gives the full variable domain: GAGVSQTPSNKVTEKGKYVELRCDPISGHTALYWYRQSLGQGPEFLIYFQGTGAADDSGLPNDRFFAVRPEGSVSTLKIQRTERGDSAVYLCASSLSTGGSGKTQYFGPGTRLLVL.